The sequence of this T cell receptor beta chain was determined in a study of T cell repertoires in cytomegalovirus infection. Background on the study: Well-studied HLA-B-restricted CMV epitopes were used in the study alongside recently identified HLA-C-restricted ones. From public TCR beta signatures came an indication of both CMV infection and matching HLA type.

TCRdb reprocessed the reads with MiXCR, giving one entry per CDR3 protein. The table includes about 160,000 distinct CDR3 sequences, about 20% detected once. Germline lookup yields CDR1 MGHDK and CDR2 SYGVNS. This CDR3 region has 11 residues. With V trimmed by 8 bases and J by 6 bases, 2 bases remained unmatched. With respect to this clonotype: Antigen: not known.

The chain employs TRBV25-1 and TRBJ1-2, with TRBD1 matching over 8 bases. The receptor was derived from a human donor in good health (CMV status not recorded). Some clones in this sample may be carry-over from other donors' samples. The starting material was CD8+ T cells from cultured PBMCs, obtained from culture after CMV antigen stimulation. In DNA, the CDR3 is TGTGCCAGCTGGACAGGGAATGGCTACACCTTC. It specifies CASWTGNGYTF.